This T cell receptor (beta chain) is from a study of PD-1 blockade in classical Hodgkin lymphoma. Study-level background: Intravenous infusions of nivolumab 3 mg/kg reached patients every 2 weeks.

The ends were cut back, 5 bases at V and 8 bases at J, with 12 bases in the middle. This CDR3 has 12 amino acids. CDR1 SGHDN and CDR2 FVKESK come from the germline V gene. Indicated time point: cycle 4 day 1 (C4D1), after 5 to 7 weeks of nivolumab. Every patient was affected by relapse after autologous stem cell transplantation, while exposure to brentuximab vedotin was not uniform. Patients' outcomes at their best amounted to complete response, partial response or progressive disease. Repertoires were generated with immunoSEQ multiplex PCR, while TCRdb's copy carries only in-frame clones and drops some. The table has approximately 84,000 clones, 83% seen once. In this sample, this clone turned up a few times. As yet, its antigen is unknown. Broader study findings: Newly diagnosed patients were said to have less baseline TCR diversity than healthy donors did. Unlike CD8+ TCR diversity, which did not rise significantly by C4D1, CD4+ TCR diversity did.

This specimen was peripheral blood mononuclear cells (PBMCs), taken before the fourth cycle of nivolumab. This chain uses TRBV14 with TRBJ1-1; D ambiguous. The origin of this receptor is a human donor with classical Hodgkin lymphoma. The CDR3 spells CASSKHTTEAFF. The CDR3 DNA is TGTGCCAGCAGCAAACATACAACCGAAGCTTTCTTT.